This TCR beta chain was obtained from a study of CD8+CD57+ T cells in acquired aplastic anemia. Genomic DNA served as template for TCR beta VDJ and CDR3 profiling. TCRdb redid the calling of the reads with MiXCR, one entry per CDR3 protein. This sample has 100,000 to 130,000 distinct CDR3 sequences; around 50% occur once, and the top ten carry under 35%. With 7 bases removed from V and 5 bases from J, the gap between germline ends came to 18 bases. Per germline, CDR1 SNHLY and CDR2 FYNNEI. The CDR3 covers 14 residues. The chain carries TRBV2 and TRBJ2-7; D gene unclear. The sample was sorted CD4+, CD8+, or CD8+CD57+ T cells (not recorded which) from PBMCs. The clonotype was recovered from a human donor in good health, serving as a control. CDR3 sequence (DNA): TGTGCCAGCACCTACACGACACCATCTGACGAGCAGTACTTC. Protein: CASTYTTPSDEQYF.